Presented here are 13 T cell receptor beta chains from one specimen sequenced in a study of cytomegalovirus exposure and HLA in healthy donors. The PCR had 60 Vbeta and 13 Jbeta primers. Profiling relied on immunoSEQ multiplex PCR, and the TCRdb table lists in-frame clones only, not all of them. The sample contains 95,000 to 110,000 clones, 76% of which appear only once. Sequences were obtained from PBMCs. These receptors came from a man between 18 and 29 years old in good health and CMV-seronegative.

This clone was seen a single time. The chain recombines TRBV6-5 with TRBJ2-5; tentative D call: TRBD2 (5 bases). Germline assignment: CDR1 MNHEY and CDR2 SVGAGI. With 6 bases removed from V and 7 bases from J, the gap between germline ends came to 9 bases. There are 11 residues in the CDR3. In DNA, the CDR3 is TGTGCCAGCAGCACTGCGGGGACCCAGTACTTC. This gives the protein CASSTAGTQYF.

This chain uses TRBV7-9 with TRBJ2-5, with D tentatively TRBD1 (6 bases). V lost 6 bases, J lost 6 bases, and 17 bases lay in between. The CDR3 loop spans 14 amino acids. Germline V CDR1 and CDR2: SEHNR, FQNEAQ (reference sequence). The CDR3 sequence is CASSPSGTYKTQYF. The CDR3 region has the DNA TGTGCCAGCAGTCCTTCCGGGACATATAAGACCCAGTACTTC.

The V and J genes are TRBV7-9 and TRBJ1-1, with D maybe TRBD1 (6 bases). Germline V gene sequence: CDR1 SEHNR, CDR2 FQNEAQ (reference sequence). V was shortened by 1 base and J by 4 bases, with 10 bases between the two germline ends. The CDR3 runs 14 residues. DNA for the CDR3: TGTGCCAGCAGCTTAGGGGGGGGCATCACTGAAGCTTTCTTT. Translating it yields CASSLGGGITEAFF.

The chain is built from TRBV5-1 and TRBJ2-1; D uncertain. Trimming stripped 1 base from V and 8 bases from J, with 16 bases between. The CDR3 has 15 amino acids. Germline lookup yields CDR1 SGHRS and CDR2 YFSETQ. This CDR3 is CASSLSGSSVDEQFF. The CDR3 region has the DNA TGCGCCAGCAGCTTGAGTGGTTCCTCGGTCGATGAGCAGTTCTTC.

The rearrangement links TRBV9 to TRBJ1-2; D gene unclear. V was shortened by 0 bases and J by 4 bases, with 13 bases between the two germline ends. The CDR3 has 15 residues. CDR1 and CDR2 (germline): SGDLS, YYNGEE. The CDR3 coding sequence is TGTGCCAGCAGCGTAGATCTGTCCGTCAGCTATGGCTACACCTTC. It codes for CASSVDLSVSYGYTF. The whole variable domain, filled in from reference TRBV9 and TRBJ1-2, reads DSGVTQTPKHLITATGQRVTLRCSPRSGDLSVYWYQQSLDQGLQFLIQYYNGEERAKGNILERFSAQQFPDLHSELNLSSLELGDSALYFCASSVDLSVSYGYTFGSGTRLTVV.

The chain is built from TRBV2 and TRBJ2-7, with TRBD1 identical over 7 bases. The CDR3 sequence is 14 residues long. Germline loops: CDR1 SNHLY, CDR2 FYNNEI. Trimming cost V 5 bases and J 3 bases; bases outside gene matches: 7. The CDR3 loop reads CASSYRQGSYEQYF. The CDR3 DNA reads as TGTGCCAGCAGTTACAGACAGGGAAGCTACGAGCAGTACTTC. Full variable domain (outside the CDR3, taken from reference TRBV2 and TRBJ2-7): EPEVTQTPSHQVTQMGQEVILRCVPISNHLYFYWYRQILGQKVEFLVSFYNNEISEKSEIFDDQFSVERPDGSNFTLKIRSTKLEDSAMYFCASSYRQGSYEQYFGPGTRLTVT.

This clone is a singleton in its sample. The chain links TRBV15 to TRBJ1-2; 9 bases map to TRBD1. There are 14 residues in the CDR3. V was pared by 3 bases and J by 8 bases, with 7 bases of the junction left unmatched. CDR1 and CDR2 from the germline V gene are LNHNV and YYDKDF (reference sequence). CDR3 in amino acids: CATSRRDRERGYTF. The CDR3 DNA follows: TGTGCCACCAGCAGGAGGGACAGGGAGAGAGGCTACACCTTC. Combining the CDR3 with reference TRBV15 and TRBJ1-2 gives the whole variable domain DAMVIQNPRYQVTQFGKPVTLSCSQTLNHNVMYWYQQKSSQAPKLLFHYYDKDFNNEADTPDNFQSRRPNTSFCFLDIRSPGLGDTAMYLCATSRRDRERGYTFGSGTRLTVV.

The J gene is TRBJ2-1, the V gene TRBV6-1; 8 bases are a match to TRBD1. J lost 13 bases, V lost 5 bases, and 4 bases had no gene match. The CDR3 runs 11 residues. The germline CDR1 and CDR2 sequences are MNHNS and SASEGT. Written as DNA, the CDR3 is TGTGCCAGCAGTACTGGACAGGGACAGTTCTTC. As protein: CASSTGQGQFF.

Many counts were recorded for this clone. The chain joins TRBV4-3 to TRBJ1-2; D possibly corresponds to TRBD1 (5 bases). Germline V lookup: CDR1 LGHNA, CDR2 YSLEER. The CDR3 contains 16 residues. Trimming took off 0 bases at V and 5 bases at J, with 16 bases between the two ends. The CDR3 coding sequence is TGCGCCAGCAGCCAAGATCCGGGGGGGTTAGTTTATGGCTACACCTTC. It specifies CASSQDPGGLVYGYTF.

This clone occurred once. The rearrangement joins TRBV28 to TRBJ2-7, with a possible D match to TRBD1 (6 bases). V was clipped by 7 bases and J by 0 bases, with 19 bases between them. The CDR3 is 16 amino acids. The V gene's germline CDR1 is MDHEN and CDR2 SYDVKM. The CDR3 loop reads CASIHTMGHSSYEQYF. CDR3 DNA: TGTGCCAGCATTCACACTATGGGACATAGCTCCTACGAGCAGTACTTC.

The chain is built from TRBV5-1 and TRBJ2-3; TRBD2 agrees at 7 bases. Germline V lookup: CDR1 SGHRS, CDR2 YFSETQ. CDR3 size: 15 residues. Trimming cost V 1 base and J 3 bases; bases outside gene matches: 5. In DNA, the CDR3 is TGCGCCAGCAGCTTGCGGGGGGTCGGGACAGATACGCAGTATTTT. This encodes CASSLRGVGTDTQYF.

The V and J genes are TRBV21-1 and TRBJ2-1; whether TRBD2, the table's D call, matches the DNA was not checked. TRBV21-1 is a known pseudogene. This CDR3 is built from 17 residues. For the CDR3, the DNA is TGTGCCAGCAGCAAACTTGGTGCGGTCCTTAAATACAATGAGCAGTTCTTC. As protein: CASSKLGAVLKYNEQFF.

The V and J genes are TRBV19 and TRBJ2-3; maybe TRBD1 (6 bases). V lost 3 bases and J 2 bases, leaving 9 bases between the germline ends. CDR1 LNHDA and CDR2 SQIVND come from the germline V gene (reference sequence). The CDR3 is made up of 14 amino acids. The CDR3 here is CASSIGQSTDTQYF. Written as DNA, the CDR3 is TGTGCCAGTAGTATTGGACAGTCCACAGATACGCAGTATTTT.